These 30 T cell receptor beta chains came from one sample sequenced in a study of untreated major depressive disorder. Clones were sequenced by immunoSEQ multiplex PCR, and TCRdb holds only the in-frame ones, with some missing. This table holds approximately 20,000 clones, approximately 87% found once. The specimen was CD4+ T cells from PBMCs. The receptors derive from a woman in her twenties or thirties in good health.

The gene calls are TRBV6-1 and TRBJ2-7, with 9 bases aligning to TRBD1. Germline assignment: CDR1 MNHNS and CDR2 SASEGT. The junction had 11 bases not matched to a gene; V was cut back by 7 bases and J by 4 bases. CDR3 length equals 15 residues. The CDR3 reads CASTNIHRGLYEQYF. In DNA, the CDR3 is TGTGCCAGCACGAACATTCACAGGGGGCTGTACGAGCAGTACTTC.

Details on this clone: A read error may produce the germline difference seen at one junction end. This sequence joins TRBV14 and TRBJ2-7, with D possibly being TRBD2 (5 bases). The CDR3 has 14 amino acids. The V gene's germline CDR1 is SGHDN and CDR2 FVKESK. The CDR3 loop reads CASSQLDSRYGQYF. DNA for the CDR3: TGTGCCAGCAGCCAATTGGACTCCCGGTACGGGCAGTACTTC.

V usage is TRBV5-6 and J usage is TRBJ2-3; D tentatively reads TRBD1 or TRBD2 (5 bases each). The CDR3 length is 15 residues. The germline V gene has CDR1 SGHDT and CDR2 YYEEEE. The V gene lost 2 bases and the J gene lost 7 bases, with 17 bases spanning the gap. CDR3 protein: CASSLNPGTANTQYF. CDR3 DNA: TGTGCCAGCAGCTTAAACCCCGGGACCGCAAATACGCAGTATTTT.

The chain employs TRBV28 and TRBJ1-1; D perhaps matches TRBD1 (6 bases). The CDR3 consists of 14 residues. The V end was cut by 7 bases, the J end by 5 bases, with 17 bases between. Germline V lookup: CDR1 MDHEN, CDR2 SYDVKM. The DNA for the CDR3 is TGTGCCAGCACCCCACCGGGGGCTAAGACTGAAGCTTTCTTT. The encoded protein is CASTPPGAKTEAFF.

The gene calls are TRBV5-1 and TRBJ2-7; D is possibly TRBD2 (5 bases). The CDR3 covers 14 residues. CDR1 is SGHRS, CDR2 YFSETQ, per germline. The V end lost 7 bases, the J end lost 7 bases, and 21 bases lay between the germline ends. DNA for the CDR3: TGCGCCAGCGGGCGGGTCGACACCTTGGAGGAGCAGTACTTC. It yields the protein CASGRVDTLEEQYF. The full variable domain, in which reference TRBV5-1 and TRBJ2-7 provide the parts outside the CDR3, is KAGVTQTPRYLIKTRGQQVTLSCSPISGHRSVSWYQQTPGQGLQFLFEYFSETQRNKGNFPGRFSGRQFSNSRSEMNVSTLELGDSALYLCASGRVDTLEEQYFGPGTRLTVT.

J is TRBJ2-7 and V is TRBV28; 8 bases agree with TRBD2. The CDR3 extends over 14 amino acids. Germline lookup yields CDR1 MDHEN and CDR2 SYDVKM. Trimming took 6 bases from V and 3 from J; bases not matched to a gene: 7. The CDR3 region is CASSRGGLGYEQYF. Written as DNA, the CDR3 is TGTGCCAGCAGCCGGGGGGGCCTAGGCTACGAGCAGTACTTC.

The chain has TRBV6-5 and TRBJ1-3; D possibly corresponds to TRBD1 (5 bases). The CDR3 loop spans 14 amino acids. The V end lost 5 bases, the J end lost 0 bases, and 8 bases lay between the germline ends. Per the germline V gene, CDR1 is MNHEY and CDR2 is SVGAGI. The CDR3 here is CASSTDSSGNTIYF. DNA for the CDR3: TGTGCCAGCAGTACCGACAGCTCTGGAAACACCATATATTTT.

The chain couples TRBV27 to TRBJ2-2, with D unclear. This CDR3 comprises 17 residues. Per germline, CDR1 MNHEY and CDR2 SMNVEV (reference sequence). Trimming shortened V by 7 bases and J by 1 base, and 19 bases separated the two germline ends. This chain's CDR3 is CASKAMIRLRNTGELFF. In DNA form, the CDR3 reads TGTGCCAGCAAGGCAATGATTCGTTTGCGGAACACCGGGGAGCTGTTTTTT.

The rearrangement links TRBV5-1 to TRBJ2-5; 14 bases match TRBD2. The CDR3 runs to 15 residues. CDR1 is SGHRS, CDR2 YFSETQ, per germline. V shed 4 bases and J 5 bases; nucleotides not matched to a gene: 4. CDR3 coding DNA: TGCGCCAGCAGCGAGACTAGCGGGAGGGAGGAGACCCAGTACTTC. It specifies CASSETSGREETQYF.

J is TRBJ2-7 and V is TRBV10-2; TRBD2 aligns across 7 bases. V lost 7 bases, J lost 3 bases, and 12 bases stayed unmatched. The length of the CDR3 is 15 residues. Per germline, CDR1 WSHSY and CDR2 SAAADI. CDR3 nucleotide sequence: TGCGCCAGCACAATCAACCAGCGGGGTTTCTACGAGCAGTACTTC. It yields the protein CASTINQRGFYEQYF.

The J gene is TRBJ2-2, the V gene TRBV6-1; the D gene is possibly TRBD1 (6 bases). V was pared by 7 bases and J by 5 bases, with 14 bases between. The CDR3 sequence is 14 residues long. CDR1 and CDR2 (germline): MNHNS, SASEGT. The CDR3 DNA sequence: TGTGCCAGCAACCAGGGGAGCTGGACCGGGGAGCTGTTTTTT. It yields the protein CASNQGSWTGELFF.

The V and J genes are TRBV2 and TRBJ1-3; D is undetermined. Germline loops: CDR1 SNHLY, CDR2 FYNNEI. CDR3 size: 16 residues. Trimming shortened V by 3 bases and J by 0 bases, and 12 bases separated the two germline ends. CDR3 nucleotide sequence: TGTGCCAGCAGTGATTCAGGACCATTCTCTGGAAACACCATATATTTT. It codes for CASSDSGPFSGNTIYF.

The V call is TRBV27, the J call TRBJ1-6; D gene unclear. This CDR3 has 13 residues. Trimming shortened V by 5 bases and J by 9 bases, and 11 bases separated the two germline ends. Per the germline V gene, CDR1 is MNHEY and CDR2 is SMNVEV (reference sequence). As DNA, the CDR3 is TGTGCCAGCAGTCCCCGGGTTGGTTCACCCCTCCACTTT. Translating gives CASSPRVGSPLHF.

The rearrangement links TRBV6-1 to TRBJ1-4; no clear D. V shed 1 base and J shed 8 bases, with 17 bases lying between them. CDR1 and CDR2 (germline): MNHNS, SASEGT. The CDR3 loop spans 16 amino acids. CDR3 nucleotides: TGTGCCAGCAGTGAAGAAGAAACGAGAAGGTACGAAAAACTGTTTTTT. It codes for CASSEEETRRYEKLFF.

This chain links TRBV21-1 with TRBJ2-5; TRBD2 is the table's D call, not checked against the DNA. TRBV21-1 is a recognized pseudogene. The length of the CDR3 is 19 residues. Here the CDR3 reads CASSKSGWIEGGLGETQYF. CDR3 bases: TGTGCCAGCAGCAAATCAGGGTGGATTGAGGGAGGGCTGGGAGAGACCCAGTACTTC.

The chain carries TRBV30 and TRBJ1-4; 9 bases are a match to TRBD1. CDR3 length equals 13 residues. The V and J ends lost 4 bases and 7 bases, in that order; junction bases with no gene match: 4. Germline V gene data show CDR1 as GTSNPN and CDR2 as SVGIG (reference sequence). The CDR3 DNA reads TGTGCCTGGACCGGGACAGGGAGTGAAAAACTGTTTTTT. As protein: CAWTGTGSEKLFF.

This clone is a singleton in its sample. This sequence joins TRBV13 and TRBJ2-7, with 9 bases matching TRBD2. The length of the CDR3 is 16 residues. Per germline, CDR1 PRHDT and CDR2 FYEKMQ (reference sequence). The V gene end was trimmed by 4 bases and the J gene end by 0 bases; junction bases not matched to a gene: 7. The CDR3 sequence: CASSSNLAGPSYEQYF. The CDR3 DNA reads TGTGCCAGCAGCTCTAATCTAGCGGGGCCCTCCTACGAGCAGTACTTC.

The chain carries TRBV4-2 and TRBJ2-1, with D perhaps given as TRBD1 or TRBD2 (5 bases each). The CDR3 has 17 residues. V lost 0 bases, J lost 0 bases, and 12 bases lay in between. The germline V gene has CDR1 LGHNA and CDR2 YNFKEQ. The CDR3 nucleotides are TGTGCCAGCAGCCAAGATCCCGCAGGGAGCTCCTACAATGAGCAGTTCTTC. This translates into CASSQDPAGSSYNEQFF.

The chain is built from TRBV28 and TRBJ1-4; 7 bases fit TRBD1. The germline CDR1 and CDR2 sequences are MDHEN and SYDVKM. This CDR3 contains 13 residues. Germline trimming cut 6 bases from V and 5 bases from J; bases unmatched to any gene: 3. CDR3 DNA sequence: TGTGCCAGCAGGAACAGGGGAAATGAAAAACTGTTTTTT. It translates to CASRNRGNEKLFF.

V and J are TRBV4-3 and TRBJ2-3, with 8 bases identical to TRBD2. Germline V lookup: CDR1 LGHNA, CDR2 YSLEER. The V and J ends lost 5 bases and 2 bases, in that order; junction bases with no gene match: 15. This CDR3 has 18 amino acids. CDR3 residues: CASSKFSTSGPNTDTQYF. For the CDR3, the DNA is TGCGCCAGCAGCAAATTTTCAACTAGCGGACCCAACACAGATACGCAGTATTTT.

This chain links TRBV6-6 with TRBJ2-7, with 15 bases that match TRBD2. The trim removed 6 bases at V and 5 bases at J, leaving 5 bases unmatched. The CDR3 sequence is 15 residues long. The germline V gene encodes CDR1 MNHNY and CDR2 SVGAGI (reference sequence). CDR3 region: CASRKGLAGGDEQYF. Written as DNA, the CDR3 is TGTGCCAGCAGAAAAGGACTAGCGGGAGGGGACGAGCAGTACTTC.

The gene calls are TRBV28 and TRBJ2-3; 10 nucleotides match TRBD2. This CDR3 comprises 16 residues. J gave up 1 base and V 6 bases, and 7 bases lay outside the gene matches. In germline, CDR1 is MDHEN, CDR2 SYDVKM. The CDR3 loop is CASRDFSGRGTDTQYF. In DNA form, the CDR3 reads TGTGCCAGCAGAGACTTCAGCGGGAGGGGCACAGATACGCAGTATTTT.

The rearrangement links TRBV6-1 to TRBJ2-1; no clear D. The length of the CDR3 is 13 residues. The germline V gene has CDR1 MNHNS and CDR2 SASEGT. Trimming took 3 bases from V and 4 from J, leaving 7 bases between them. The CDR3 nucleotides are TGTGCCAGCAGTGAGGCCTCTTACAATGAGCAGTTCTTC. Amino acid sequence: CASSEASYNEQFF.

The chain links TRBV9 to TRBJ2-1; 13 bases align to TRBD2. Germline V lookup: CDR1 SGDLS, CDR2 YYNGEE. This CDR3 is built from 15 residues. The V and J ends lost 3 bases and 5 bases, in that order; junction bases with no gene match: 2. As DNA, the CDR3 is TGTGCCAGCAGCGAAGGACTAGCGGGAGACAATGAGCAGTTCTTC. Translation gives CASSEGLAGDNEQFF.

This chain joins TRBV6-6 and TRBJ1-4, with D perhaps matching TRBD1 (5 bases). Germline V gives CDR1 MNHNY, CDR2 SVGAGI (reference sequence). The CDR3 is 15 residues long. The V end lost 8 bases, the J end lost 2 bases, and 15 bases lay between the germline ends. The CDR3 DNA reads TGTGCCAGCTATCCTTGGGGGGAGACTAATGAAAAACTGTTTTTT. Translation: CASYPWGETNEKLFF.

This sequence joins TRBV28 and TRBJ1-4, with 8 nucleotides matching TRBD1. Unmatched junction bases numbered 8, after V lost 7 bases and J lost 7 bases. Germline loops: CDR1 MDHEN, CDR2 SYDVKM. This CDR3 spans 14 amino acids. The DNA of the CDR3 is TGTGCCAGCACCCCGACAGGGGTCGCTGAAAAACTGTTTTTT. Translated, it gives CASTPTGVAEKLFF.

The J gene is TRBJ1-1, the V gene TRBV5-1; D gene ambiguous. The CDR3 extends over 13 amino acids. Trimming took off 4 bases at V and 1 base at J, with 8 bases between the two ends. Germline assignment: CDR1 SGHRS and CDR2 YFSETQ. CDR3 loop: CASSATWNTEAFF. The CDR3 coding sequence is TGCGCCAGCAGCGCAACGTGGAACACTGAAGCTTTCTTT.

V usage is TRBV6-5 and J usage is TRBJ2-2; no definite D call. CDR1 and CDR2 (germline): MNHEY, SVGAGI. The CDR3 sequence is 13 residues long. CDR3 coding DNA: TGTACCGTCGGCCACGCGAACACCGGGGAGCTGTTTTTT. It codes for CTVGHANTGELFF.

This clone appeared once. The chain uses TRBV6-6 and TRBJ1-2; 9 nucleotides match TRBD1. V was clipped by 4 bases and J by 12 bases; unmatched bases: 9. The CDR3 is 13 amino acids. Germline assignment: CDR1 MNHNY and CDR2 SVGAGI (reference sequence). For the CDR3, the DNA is TGTGCCAGCAGTTCCCGACAGGGGGACCCTGACACCTTC. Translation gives CASSSRQGDPDTF.

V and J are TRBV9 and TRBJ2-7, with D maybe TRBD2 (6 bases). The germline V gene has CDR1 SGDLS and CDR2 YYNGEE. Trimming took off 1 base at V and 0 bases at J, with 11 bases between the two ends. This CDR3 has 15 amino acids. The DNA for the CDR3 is TGTGCCAGCAGCGTAAGTGGGACTCACTCCTACGAGCAGTACTTC. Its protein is CASSVSGTHSYEQYF.